The following is a T cell receptor (beta chain) sequence with its context. Some clones are missing from TCRdb's copy, which holds only in-frame ones; the method was immunoSEQ multiplex PCR. This table holds about 1.1 million clones, around three quarters found once. Deletions cut 6 bases from V and 1 base from J, with 11 bases between. This CDR3 is 13 amino acids long. From germline, CDR1 is SGHKS and CDR2 YYEKEE (reference sequence). These data are taken from a study of shared clonotypes between healthy human individuals. At the level of the study: Plates per donor: three CD4 naive, three CD4 memory, two CD8 naive, one CD8 memory.

The receptor comes from a man between 18 and 35 years old in good health. Some clones in this sample may be carry-over from other donors' samples. Material: memory CD4+ T cells from PBMCs. Specified subset: CD45RA-negative fraction. The chain recombines TRBV5-5 with TRBJ2-7; D unresolved. The CDR3 nucleotides read TGTGCCAGCACCTCGTTGTCTTCCTACGAGCAGTACTTC. Protein sequence: CASTSLSSYEQYF.